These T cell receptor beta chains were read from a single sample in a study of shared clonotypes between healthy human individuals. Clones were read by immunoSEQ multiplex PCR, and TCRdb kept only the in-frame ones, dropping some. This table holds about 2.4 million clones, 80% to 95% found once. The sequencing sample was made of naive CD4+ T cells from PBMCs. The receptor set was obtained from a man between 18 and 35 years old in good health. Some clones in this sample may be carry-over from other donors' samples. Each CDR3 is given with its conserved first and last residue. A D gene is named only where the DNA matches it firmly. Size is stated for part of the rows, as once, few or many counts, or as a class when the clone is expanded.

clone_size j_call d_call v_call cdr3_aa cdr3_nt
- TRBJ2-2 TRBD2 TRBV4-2 CASSPPSGRAPGELFF TGTGCCAGCAGCCCGCCTAGCGGGAGGGCCCCCGGGGAGCTGTTTTTT
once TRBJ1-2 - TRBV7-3 CASSLTAGGNYGYTF TGTGCCAGCAGCTTAACAGCCGGGGGCAACTATGGCTACACCTTC
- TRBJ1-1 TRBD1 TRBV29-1 CSVKTGVNTEAFF TGCAGCGTCAAGACAGGGGTGAACACTGAAGCTTTCTTT
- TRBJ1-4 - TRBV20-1 CSTQRNEKLFF TGCAGTACTCAGAGGAATGAAAAACTGTTTTTT
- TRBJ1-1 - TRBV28 CAWGAALTEAFF TGTGCCTGGGGGGCAGCCCTCACTGAAGCTTTCTTT
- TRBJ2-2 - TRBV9 CASRPGTSNTGELFF TGTGCCAGCCGACCCGGGACTTCAAACACCGGGGAGCTGTTTTTT
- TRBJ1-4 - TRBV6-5 CASSYSGDAAEKLFF TGTGCCAGCAGTTACTCAGGGGATGCGGCTGAAAAACTGTTTTTT
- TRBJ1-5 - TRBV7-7 CASSFRQSPAPDFHSNQPQHF TGTGCCAGCAGCTTCAGACAGAGTCCAGCCCCAGACTTCCATAGCAATCAGCCCCAGCATTTT
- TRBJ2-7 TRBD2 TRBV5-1 CASSTGGVREGYEQYF TGCGCCAGCAGCACCGGCGGGGTGCGGGAGGGATACGAGCAGTACTTC
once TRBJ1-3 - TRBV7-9 CASSRGGSGRNTIYF TGTGCCAGCAGCCGGGGGGGTTCCGGGAGAAACACCATATATTTT
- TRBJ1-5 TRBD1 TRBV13 CASSLGRGQGVQPQHF TGTGCCAGCAGCTTAGGCCGGGGACAGGGGGTTCAGCCCCAGCATTTT
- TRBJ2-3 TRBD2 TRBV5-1 CASSTGSGRLTDTQYF TGCGCCAGCAGCACTGGGAGCGGGAGGCTCACAGATACGCAGTATTTT
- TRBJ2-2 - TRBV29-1 CSPNRVRHGPSRETGELFF TGCAGCCCAAACAGGGTTCGTCATGGGCCTTCCCGGGAAACCGGGGAGCTGTTTTTT
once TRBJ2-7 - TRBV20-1 CSARQTEQYF TGCAGTGCTAGACAGACCGAGCAGTACTTC
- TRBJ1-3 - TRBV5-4 CASSLGQPGNTIYF TGTGCCAGCAGCTTAGGACAGCCTGGAAACACCATATATTTT
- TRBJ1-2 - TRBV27 CASRSLGGEGYTF TGTGCCAGCAGATCGTTAGGGGGTGAGGGCTACACCTTC
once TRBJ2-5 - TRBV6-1 CASRGPSAQETQYF TGTGCCAGCAGAGGGCCTAGCGCGCAAGAGACCCAGTACTTC
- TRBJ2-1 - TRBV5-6 CASSSPGLLWFF TGTGCCAGCAGCTCCCCCGGGCTACTTTGGTTCTTC
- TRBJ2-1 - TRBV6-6 CASNSYNEQFF TGTGCCAGCAACTCCTACAATGAGCAGTTCTTC
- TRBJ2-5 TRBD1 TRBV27 CASSLLTQGVHETQYF TGTGCCAGCAGTTTATTAACACAGGGGGTTCACGAGACCCAGTACTTC
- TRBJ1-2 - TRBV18 CASSPEGGLGYGYTF TGTGCCAGCTCACCAGAGGGGGGTCTTGGCTATGGCTACACCTTC
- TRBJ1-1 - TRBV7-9 CASSPPPMGARGTEAFF TGTGCCAGCAGCCCCCCCCCTATGGGGGCCAGGGGCACTGAAGCTTTCTTT
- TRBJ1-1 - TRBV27 CASSLRRYTEAFF TGTGCCAGCAGTTTAAGAAGGTACACTGAAGCTTTCTTT
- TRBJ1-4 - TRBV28 CASSVQVLEKLFF TGTGCCAGCAGTGTACAGGTTCTTGAAAAACTGTTTTTT
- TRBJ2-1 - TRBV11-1 CASSLLRVTEQFF TGTGCCAGCAGCCTCCTGAGGGTGACTGAGCAGTTCTTC
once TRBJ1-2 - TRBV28 CASSEGSYGYTF TGTGCCAGTAGCGAGGGAAGCTATGGCTACACCTTC
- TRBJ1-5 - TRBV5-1 CASSLFPVTGGQPQHF TGCGCCAGCAGCTTGTTCCCCGTAACTGGAGGGCAGCCCCAGCATTTT
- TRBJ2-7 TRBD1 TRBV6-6 CASSSLGQGANGQYF TGTGCCAGCAGTTCATTAGGACAGGGGGCGAACGGGCAGTACTTC
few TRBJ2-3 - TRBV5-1 CASSLGRTPGDTQYF TGCGCCAGCAGCCTCGGACGGACCCCAGGGGATACGCAGTATTTT
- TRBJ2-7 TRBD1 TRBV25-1 CASSRQGDSYEQYF TGTGCCAGCAGTCGGCAGGGGGACTCCTACGAGCAGTACTTC
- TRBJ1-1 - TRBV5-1 CASYPGEGGTEAFF TGCGCCAGCTACCCCGGGGAGGGCGGCACTGAAGCTTTCTTT
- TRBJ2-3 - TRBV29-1 CSVDAGTDTQYF TGCAGCGTTGACGCGGGCACAGATACGCAGTATTTT
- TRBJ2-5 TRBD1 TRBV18 CASSQLQGDQETQYF TGTGCCAGCTCACAACTACAGGGGGATCAAGAGACCCAGTACTTC
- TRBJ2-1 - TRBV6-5 CASSPGLQVLNEQFF TGTGCCAGCAGTCCGGGACTTCAGGTGCTGAATGAGCAGTTCTTC
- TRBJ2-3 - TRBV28 CASSTLGGGGPGDTQYF TGTGCCAGCAGTACCCTCGGAGGGGGAGGGCCAGGAGATACGCAGTATTTT
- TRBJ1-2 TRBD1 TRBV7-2 CASSLADRGQSDYGYTF TGTGCCAGCAGCTTAGCGGACAGGGGGCAATCTGACTATGGCTACACCTTC
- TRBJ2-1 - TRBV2 CASSATQGNFGNEQFF TGTGCCAGCAGTGCTACACAGGGAAACTTTGGCAATGAGCAGTTCTTC
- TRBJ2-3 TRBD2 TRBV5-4 CASSPRLADTQYF TGTGCCAGCAGCCCCAGACTAGCGGATACGCAGTATTTT
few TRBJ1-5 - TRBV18 CASSVDNQPQHF TGTGCCAGCTCAGTAGACAATCAGCCCCAGCATTTT
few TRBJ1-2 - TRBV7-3 CASSRMGRDGYTF TGTGCCAGCAGCCGTATGGGCAGAGATGGCTACACCTTC
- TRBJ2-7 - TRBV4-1 CASSQERQYGEQYF TGCGCCAGCAGCCAAGAACGACAGTACGGGGAGCAGTACTTC
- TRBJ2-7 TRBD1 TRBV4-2 CASSRTGNEQYF TGTGCCAGCAGCCGGACAGGGAACGAGCAGTACTTC
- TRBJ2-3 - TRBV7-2 CASSSISGPTDTQYF TGTGCCAGCAGCTCGATTAGCGGACCCACAGATACGCAGTATTTT
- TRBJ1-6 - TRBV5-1 CASSLGGSWNSPLHF TGCGCCAGCAGCTTGGGGGGCAGTTGGAATTCACCCCTCCACTTT
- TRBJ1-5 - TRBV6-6 CASKPQGGSNQPQHF TGTGCCAGCAAGCCACAGGGTGGTAGCAATCAGCCCCAGCATTTT
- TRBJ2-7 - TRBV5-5 CASSSRLRGDPYEQYF TGTGCCAGCAGCTCGAGGCTCAGGGGGGACCCGTACGAGCAGTACTTC
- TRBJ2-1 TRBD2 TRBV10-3 CATQPLAGGVEQFF TGTGCCACTCAGCCACTAGCGGGAGGGGTTGAGCAGTTCTTC
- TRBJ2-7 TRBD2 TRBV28 CASSLHPLAGGYEQYF TGTGCCAGCAGTTTACATCCACTAGCGGGGGGGTACGAGCAGTACTTC
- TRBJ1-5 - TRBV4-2 CASSQGFAREQPQHF TGTGCCAGCAGCCAAGGGTTCGCCAGGGAGCAGCCCCAGCATTTT
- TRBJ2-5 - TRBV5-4 CASSLYRVPETQYF TGTGCCAGCAGCTTATACAGGGTTCCAGAGACCCAGTACTTC
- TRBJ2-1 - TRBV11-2 CASSLVYSGPYNEQFF TGTGCCAGCAGCTTAGTGTACAGCGGGCCCTACAATGAGCAGTTCTTC
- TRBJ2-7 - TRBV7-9 CASSLATGFYEQYF TGTGCCAGCAGCTTAGCAACAGGGTTCTACGAGCAGTACTTC